This is a list of T cell receptor beta chains from one sample in a study of blood T cell repertoires in COVID-19. Method: immunoSEQ multiplex PCR; TCRdb's copy keeps in-frame clones and lacks some. The sample has 60,000 to 70,000 clones; 85% to 90% are singletons. Sequencing was carried out using peripheral blood. These receptors were obtained from a woman aged 55-69 years with acute or convalescent COVID-19. The CDR3 runs from the conserved cysteine through the conserved F or W. A D gene is named only where the DNA matches it firmly. A clone size is listed for some rows: how often the clone was seen (once, few, many), or a class if it is expanded.

d_gene: TRBD2; v_gene: TRBV7-3; j_gene: TRBJ2-1; abundance: -; CDR3aa: CASSSSGSVGNEQFF; CDR3nt: TGTGCCAGCAGCTCCAGCGGGAGCGTGGGTAATGAGCAGTTCTTC
d_gene: -; v_gene: TRBV28; j_gene: TRBJ2-5; abundance: -; CDR3aa: CASSIGQFENQETQYF; CDR3nt: TGTGCCAGCAGTATCGGACAGTTCGAGAACCAAGAGACCCAGTACTTC
d_gene: -; v_gene: TRBV7-2; j_gene: TRBJ1-5; abundance: -; CDR3aa: CASSLEGGLRNQPQHF; CDR3nt: TGTGCCAGCAGCTTAGAAGGAGGGCTTAGGAATCAGCCCCAGCATTTT
d_gene: -; v_gene: TRBV3-1/TRBV3-2; j_gene: TRBJ1-6; abundance: few; CDR3aa: CASSHLSDSPLHF; CDR3nt: TGTGCCAGCAGCCATCTATCGGATTCACCCCTCCACTTT
d_gene: -; v_gene: TRBV4-3; j_gene: TRBJ2-2; abundance: once; CDR3aa: CASSQTPSRTGELFF; CDR3nt: TGCGCCAGCAGCCAAACCCCTAGCCGTACCGGGGAGCTGTTTTTT
d_gene: -; v_gene: TRBV6-1; j_gene: TRBJ2-3; abundance: -; CDR3aa: CASSEGRWAGTDTQYF; CDR3nt: TGTGCCAGCAGTGAAGGGAGGTGGGCCGGGACAGATACGCAGTATTTT
d_gene: -; v_gene: TRBV7-9; j_gene: TRBJ1-1; abundance: -; CDR3aa: CASSFSIRSSTHDTEAFF; CDR3nt: TGTGCCAGCAGCTTTTCGATCCGGTCTTCGACACACGACACTGAAGCTTTCTTT
d_gene: TRBD1; v_gene: TRBV28; j_gene: TRBJ2-1; abundance: -; CDR3aa: CASSDGTAFSYNEQFF; CDR3nt: TGTGCCAGCTCCGACGGGACAGCCTTTTCCTACAATGAGCAGTTCTTC
d_gene: TRBD2; v_gene: TRBV7-9; j_gene: TRBJ2-1; abundance: once; CDR3aa: CASSRSGTSLRDEQFF; CDR3nt: TGTGCCAGCAGCCGGTCGGGGACTAGTCTGCGCGATGAGCAGTTCTTC
d_gene: -; v_gene: TRBV10-3; j_gene: TRBJ1-3; abundance: -; CDR3aa: CPPQNSGNTIYF; CDR3nt: TGTCCCCCTCAGAACTCTGGAAACACCATATATTTT
d_gene: -; v_gene: TRBV20-1; j_gene: TRBJ1-6; abundance: -; CDR3aa: CSASSRTALDSPLHF; CDR3nt: TGCAGTGCTAGTTCGAGGACAGCACTAGATTCACCCCTCCACTTT
d_gene: TRBD2; v_gene: TRBV18; j_gene: TRBJ2-2; abundance: -; CDR3aa: CASSPPGRTLGITGELFF; CDR3nt: TGTGCCAGCTCACCCCCCGGGAGGACCCTAGGGATCACCGGGGAGCTGTTTTTT
d_gene: -; v_gene: TRBV28; j_gene: TRBJ1-2; abundance: -; CDR3aa: CASRTGGLEFDYTF; CDR3nt: TGTGCCAGCAGAACAGGTGGGCTGGAGTTTGACTACACCTTC
d_gene: -; v_gene: TRBV5-8; j_gene: TRBJ2-5; abundance: -; CDR3aa: CASSPTQTVQETQYF; CDR3nt: TGTGCCAGCAGCCCCACTCAGACAGTCCAAGAGACCCAGTACTTC
d_gene: -; v_gene: TRBV28; j_gene: TRBJ1-4; abundance: few; CDR3aa: CASSEQGRNEKLFF; CDR3nt: TGTGCCAGCAGTGAACAGGGCCGGAATGAAAAACTGTTTTTT
d_gene: TRBD1; v_gene: TRBV5-1; j_gene: TRBJ1-2; abundance: -; CDR3aa: CASSFGDRAGGYTF; CDR3nt: TGCGCCAGCAGCTTCGGGGACAGGGCAGGAGGCTACACCTTC
d_gene: -; v_gene: TRBV3-1/TRBV3-2; j_gene: TRBJ2-3; abundance: -; CDR3aa: CASSQEVTGLTDTQYF; CDR3nt: TGTGCCAGCAGCCAAGAAGTCACAGGGTTAACAGATACGCAGTATTTT
d_gene: TRBD2; v_gene: TRBV6-6; j_gene: TRBJ2-1; abundance: -; CDR3aa: CASSAGGPYEQFF; CDR3nt: TGTGCCAGCAGCGCGGGGGGGCCCTATGAGCAGTTCTTC
d_gene: -; v_gene: TRBV5-1; j_gene: TRBJ2-3; abundance: -; CDR3aa: CASSLRGGRTDTQYF; CDR3nt: TGCGCCAGCAGCTTGAGGGGGGGGCGCACAGATACGCAGTATTTT
d_gene: -; v_gene: TRBV6-4; j_gene: TRBJ2-2; abundance: -; CDR3aa: CASSDPSVEANTGELFF; CDR3nt: TGTGCCAGCAGTGACCCTAGCGTCGAAGCGAACACCGGGGAGCTGTTTTTT
d_gene: -; v_gene: TRBV13; j_gene: TRBJ1-4; abundance: -; CDR3aa: CASSLGPNEKLFF; CDR3nt: TGTGCCAGCAGCTTGGGCCCTAATGAAAAACTGTTTTTT
d_gene: TRBD2; v_gene: TRBV19; j_gene: TRBJ2-5; abundance: -; CDR3aa: CASSGSGGAEETQYF; CDR3nt: TGTGCCAGTAGTGGGAGCGGGGGGGCCGAAGAGACCCAGTACTTC
d_gene: -; v_gene: TRBV28; j_gene: TRBJ1-2; abundance: -; CDR3aa: CASSYSGQLYGYTF; CDR3nt: TGTGCCAGCAGTTACTCAGGACAGCTCTATGGCTACACCTTC
d_gene: -; v_gene: TRBV18; j_gene: TRBJ1-2; abundance: once; CDR3aa: CASSPSLGRGGYTF; CDR3nt: TGTGCCAGCTCACCATCTCTTGGGAGGGGAGGCTACACCTTC
d_gene: -; v_gene: TRBV7-2; j_gene: TRBJ2-5; abundance: -; CDR3aa: CASSQTGSRGETQYF; CDR3nt: TGTGCCAGCAGCCAAACCGGCAGTCGAGGAGAGACCCAGTACTTC
d_gene: -; v_gene: TRBV27; j_gene: TRBJ1-4; abundance: -; CDR3aa: CASSTILGALSEKLFF; CDR3nt: TGTGCCAGCAGTACTATCTTGGGGGCGCTTAGTGAAAAACTGTTTTTT
d_gene: -; v_gene: TRBV5-4; j_gene: TRBJ1-1; abundance: once; CDR3aa: CASSWVEGNTEAFF; CDR3nt: TGTGCCAGCAGCTGGGTAGAGGGAAACACTGAAGCTTTCTTT
d_gene: -; v_gene: TRBV6-1; j_gene: TRBJ1-3; abundance: few; CDR3aa: CASSESGLVTIYF; CDR3nt: TGTGCCAGCAGTGAATCGGGATTGGTCACCATATATTTT
d_gene: -; v_gene: TRBV4-3; j_gene: TRBJ1-5; abundance: -; CDR3aa: CASSQEMASNQPQHF; CDR3nt: TGCGCCAGCAGCCAAGAGATGGCCAGCAATCAGCCCCAGCATTTT
d_gene: -; v_gene: TRBV9; j_gene: TRBJ2-5; abundance: -; CDR3aa: CASSVGLYQETQYF; CDR3nt: TGTGCCAGCAGCGTAGGTCTGTACCAAGAGACCCAGTACTTC
d_gene: -; v_gene: TRBV4-3; j_gene: TRBJ2-2; abundance: -; CDR3aa: CASSQDLSGELFF; CDR3nt: TGCGCCAGCAGCCAAGATCTTTCCGGGGAGCTGTTTTTT
d_gene: -; v_gene: TRBV28; j_gene: TRBJ1-1; abundance: once; CDR3aa: CASIRHTNTEAFF; CDR3nt: TGTGCCAGCATTCGACACACGAACACTGAAGCTTTCTTT
d_gene: -; v_gene: TRBV19; j_gene: TRBJ1-5; abundance: once; CDR3aa: CASSISLGQPQHF; CDR3nt: TGTGCCAGTAGTATCTCCCTCGGGCAGCCCCAGCATTTT
d_gene: -; v_gene: TRBV2; j_gene: TRBJ1-2; abundance: -; CDR3aa: CASSQGLGYGYTF; CDR3nt: TGTGCCAGCAGCCAGGGGCTGGGGTATGGCTACACCTTC
d_gene: -; v_gene: TRBV10-1; j_gene: TRBJ2-2; abundance: -; CDR3aa: CAIDVGRLPGELFF; CDR3nt: TGCGCCATCGACGTTGGGAGGTTACCCGGGGAGCTGTTTTTT
d_gene: -; v_gene: TRBV29-1; j_gene: TRBJ1-1; abundance: -; CDR3aa: CSIAGVDTEAFF; CDR3nt: TGCAGCATTGCAGGGGTCGACACTGAAGCTTTCTTT
d_gene: -; v_gene: TRBV29-1; j_gene: TRBJ1-1; abundance: -; CDR3aa: CSALQGVDTEAFF; CDR3nt: TGCAGCGCCCTACAGGGCGTTGACACTGAAGCTTTCTTT
d_gene: -; v_gene: TRBV7-8; j_gene: TRBJ1-5; abundance: -; CDR3aa: CASSLEGYWQPQHF; CDR3nt: TGTGCCAGCAGCTTAGAGGGGTATTGGCAGCCCCAGCATTTT
d_gene: -; v_gene: TRBV6-5; j_gene: TRBJ1-1; abundance: -; CDR3aa: CASSHEGRGSGAFF; CDR3nt: TGTGCCAGCAGTCATGAGGGCAGGGGAAGTGGAGCTTTCTTT
d_gene: -; v_gene: TRBV30; j_gene: TRBJ1-3; abundance: -; CDR3aa: CAWNRAGNTIYF; CDR3nt: TGTGCCTGGAACAGGGCCGGAAACACCATATATTTT